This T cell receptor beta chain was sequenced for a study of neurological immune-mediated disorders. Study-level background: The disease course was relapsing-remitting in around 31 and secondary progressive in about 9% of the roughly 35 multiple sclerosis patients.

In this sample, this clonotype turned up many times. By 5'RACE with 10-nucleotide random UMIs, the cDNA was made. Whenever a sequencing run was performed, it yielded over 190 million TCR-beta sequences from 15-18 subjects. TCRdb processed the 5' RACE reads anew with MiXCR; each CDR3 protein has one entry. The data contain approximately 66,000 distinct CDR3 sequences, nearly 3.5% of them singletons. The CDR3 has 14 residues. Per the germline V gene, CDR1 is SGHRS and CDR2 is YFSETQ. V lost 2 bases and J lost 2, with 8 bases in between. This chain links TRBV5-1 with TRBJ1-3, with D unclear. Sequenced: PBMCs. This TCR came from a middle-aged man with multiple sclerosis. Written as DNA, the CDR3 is TGCGCCAGCAGCTTCACCCTTACTGGAAACACCATATATTTT. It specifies CASSFTLTGNTIYF.